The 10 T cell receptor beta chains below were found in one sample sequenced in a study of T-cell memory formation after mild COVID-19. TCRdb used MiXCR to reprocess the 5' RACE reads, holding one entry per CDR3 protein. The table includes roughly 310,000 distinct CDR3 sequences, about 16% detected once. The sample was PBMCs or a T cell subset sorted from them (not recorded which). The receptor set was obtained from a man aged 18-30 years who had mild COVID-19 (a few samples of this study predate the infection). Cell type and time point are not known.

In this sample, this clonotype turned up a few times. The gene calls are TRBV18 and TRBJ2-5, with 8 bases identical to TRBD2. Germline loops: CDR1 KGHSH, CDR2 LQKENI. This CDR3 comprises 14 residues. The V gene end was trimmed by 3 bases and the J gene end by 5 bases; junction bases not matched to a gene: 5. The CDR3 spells CASSPLIAGETQYF. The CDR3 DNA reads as TGTGCCAGCTCACCTCTGATAGCGGGGGAGACCCAGTACTTC.

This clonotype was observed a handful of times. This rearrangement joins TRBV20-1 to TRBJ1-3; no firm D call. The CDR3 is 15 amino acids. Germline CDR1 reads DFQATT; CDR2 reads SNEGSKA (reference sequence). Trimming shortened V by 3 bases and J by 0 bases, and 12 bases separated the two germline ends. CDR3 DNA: TGCAGTGCTAGGCGAGGAGCATCCTCTGGAAACACCATATATTTT. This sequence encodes CSARRGASSGNTIYF.

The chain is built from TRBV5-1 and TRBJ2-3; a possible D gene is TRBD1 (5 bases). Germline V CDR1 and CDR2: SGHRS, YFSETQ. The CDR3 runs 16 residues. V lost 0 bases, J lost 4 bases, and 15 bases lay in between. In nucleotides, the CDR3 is TGCGCCAGCAGCTTGGGTGACAGACAAATGGCAGATACGCAGTATTTT. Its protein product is CASSLGDRQMADTQYF.

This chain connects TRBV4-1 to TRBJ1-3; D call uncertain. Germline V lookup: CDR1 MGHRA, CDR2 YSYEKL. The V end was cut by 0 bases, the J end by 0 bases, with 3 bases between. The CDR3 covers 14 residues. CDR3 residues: CASSQESSGNTIYF. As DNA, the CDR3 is TGCGCCAGCAGCCAAGAGAGCTCTGGAAACACCATATATTTT.

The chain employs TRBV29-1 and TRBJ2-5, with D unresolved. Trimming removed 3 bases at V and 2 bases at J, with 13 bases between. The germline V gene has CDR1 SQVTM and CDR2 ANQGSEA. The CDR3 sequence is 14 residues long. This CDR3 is CSVEPGGAQETQYF. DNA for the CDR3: TGCAGCGTTGAGCCCGGCGGAGCGCAAGAGACCCAGTACTTC.

In DNA, the CDR3 is TGCGCCAGCAGCCAAGATCCGGGCAGGGTGGATGAGCAGTTCTTC. As protein: CASSQDPGRVDEQFF. The V gene is TRBV4-1, the J gene TRBJ2-1; D is perhaps TRBD1 (5 bases). V was trimmed by 0 bases and J by 8 bases, leaving 14 bases between them. Germline V lookup: CDR1 MGHRA, CDR2 YSYEKL. This CDR3 contains 15 residues.

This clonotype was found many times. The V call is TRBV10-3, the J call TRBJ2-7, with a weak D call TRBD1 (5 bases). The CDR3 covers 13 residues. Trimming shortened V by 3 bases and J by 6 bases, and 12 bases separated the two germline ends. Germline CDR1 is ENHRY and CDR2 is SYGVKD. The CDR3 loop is CAISEGGASEQYF. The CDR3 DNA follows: TGTGCCATCAGTGAAGGTGGGGCATCCGAGCAGTACTTC.

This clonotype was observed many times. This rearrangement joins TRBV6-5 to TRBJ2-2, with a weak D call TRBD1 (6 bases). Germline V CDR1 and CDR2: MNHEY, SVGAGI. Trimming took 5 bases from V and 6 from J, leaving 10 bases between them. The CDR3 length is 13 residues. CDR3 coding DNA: TGTGCCAGCAGTCGAGGGGGATCCGGGGAGCTGTTTTTT. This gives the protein CASSRGGSGELFF.

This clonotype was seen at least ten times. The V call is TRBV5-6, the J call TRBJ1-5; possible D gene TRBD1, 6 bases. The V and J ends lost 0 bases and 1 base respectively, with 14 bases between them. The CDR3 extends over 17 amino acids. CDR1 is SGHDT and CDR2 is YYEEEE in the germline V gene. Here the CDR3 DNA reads TGTGCCAGCAGCTTGGCCCCAGGGGCAGTAAGCAATCAGCCCCAGCATTTT. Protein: CASSLAPGAVSNQPQHF.

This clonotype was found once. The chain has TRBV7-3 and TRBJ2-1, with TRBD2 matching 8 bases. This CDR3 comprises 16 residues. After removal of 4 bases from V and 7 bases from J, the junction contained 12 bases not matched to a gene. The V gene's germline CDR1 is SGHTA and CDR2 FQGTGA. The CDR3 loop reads CASSSRGSGGGNEQFF. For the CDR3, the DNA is TGTGCCAGCAGCTCCCGGGGCAGCGGGGGTGGGAATGAGCAGTTCTTC.